This TCR beta chain was identified in a study of T cell repertoires in cytomegalovirus infection. Using its own MiXCR run on the reads, TCRdb lists one record per CDR3 protein. The sample lists 830,000 or so distinct CDR3 sequences, approximately 32% occurring once. Trimming left V 5 bases short and J 2 bases short, with 13 bases between. The CDR3 runs to 15 residues. Germline V gene data show CDR1 as LNHDA and CDR2 as SQIVND (reference sequence). For this clonotype: Antigen unknown.

The source material was cultured CD8+ T cells from PBMCs, sampled from culture after CMV antigen stimulation. The sequence was obtained from a human donor in good health (CMV status not recorded). Some clones in this sample may be carry-over from other donors' samples. This chain joins TRBV19 and TRBJ1-5; D possibly corresponds to TRBD1 (6 bases). The CDR3 sequence: CASSEDTGRNQPQHF. In nucleotides, the CDR3 is TGTGCCAGTAGTGAAGATACAGGGCGCAATCAGCCCCAGCATTTT.